One T cell receptor beta chain is described in this entry. What it binds is unknown. V lost 8 bases to trimming and J lost 5 bases, with 13 bases between them. CDR1 is WSHSY and CDR2 is SAAADI in the germline V gene. This CDR3 has 12 amino acids. The data derive from a study of T cell responses to AZD1222 COVID-19 vaccine. General study findings and limits: The reported proportion of spike-specific TCRs targeting unmutated variant regions was nearly half. Sampled repertoires all dated from after the peak T cell response. Spike as a whole was targeted by vaccine-associated CD4 TCRs, dominant at 160-218 and 743-854. AZD1222 recipients seropositive at baseline numbered only six or seven.

This table comes from immunoSEQ multiplex PCR, and its TCRdb copy is limited to in-frame clones, with some not included. The sample has roughly 160,000 clones; roughly 94% are singletons. Source: peripheral blood, taken on day 0 of MenACWY control vaccination. The J gene is TRBJ2-7, the V gene TRBV10-2; possible D gene TRBD2, 5 bases. The clonotype was recovered from an adult in good health. This CDR3 is CASLSENNEQYF. As DNA, the CDR3 is TGCGCCAGCCTTAGCGAAAACAACGAGCAGTACTTC.